The next 27 T cell receptor beta chains were all read from a single sample in a study of blood T cell repertoires in COVID-19. The repertoire was sequenced with immunoSEQ multiplex PCR; TCRdb's copy has only in-frame clones and lacks some. The profile shows about 400,000 clones, about 83% of them singletons. The sample consisted of PBMCs or T cells enriched from blood (not recorded which). The source is a woman between 50 and 59 years old who had recovered from COVID-19.

V gene TRBV19 combines with J gene TRBJ1-1; maybe TRBD1 (5 bases). Germline V gene lookup returns CDR1 LNHDA and CDR2 SQIVND (reference sequence). The CDR3 consists of 13 residues. Trimming left V 7 bases short and J 0 bases short, with 9 bases between. The CDR3 region is CASNYRMNTEAFF. In nucleotides, the CDR3 is TGTGCCAGTAATTACAGGATGAACACTGAAGCTTTCTTT.

V usage is TRBV6-2 or TRBV6-3 and J usage is TRBJ1-2; no reliable D call. The length of the CDR3 is 13 residues. The germline CDR1 and CDR2 sequences are MNHEY and SVGEGT. Trimming removed 4 bases at V and 0 bases at J, with 6 bases between. CDR3 region: CASSSSANYGYTF. The CDR3 nucleotides are TGTGCCAGCAGTTCGTCAGCTAACTATGGCTACACCTTC.

This rearrangement joins TRBV15 to TRBJ1-6; the D is unclear. Germline V gives CDR1 LNHNV, CDR2 YYDKDF (reference sequence). V lost 4 bases and J lost 4, with 11 bases in between. There are 15 residues in the CDR3. The CDR3 DNA reads as TGTGCCACCAGCACAAGTAGTAGTTATAATTCACCCCTCCACTTT. This encodes CATSTSSSYNSPLHF.

The chain couples TRBV7-6 to TRBJ2-2; TRBD2 matches at 7 bases. The germline gives CDR1 SGHVS, CDR2 FNYEAQ. Trimming at V came to 2 bases and at J to 5 bases, leaving 14 bases not matched to a gene. CDR3 length: 18 amino acids. CDR3 residues: CASSLSSGGTGRTGELFF. CDR3 bases: TGTGCCAGCAGCTTATCGTCCGGGGGGACGGGTCGGACCGGGGAGCTGTTTTTT.

This clone has just a few counts. The chain joins TRBV6-5 to TRBJ2-7, with D tentatively TRBD2 (5 bases). This CDR3 comprises 13 residues. The V end lost 0 bases, the J end lost 6 bases, and 9 bases lay between the germline ends. Germline CDR1 reads MNHEY; CDR2 reads SVGAGI. The CDR3 protein is CASSYSPGVEQYF. CDR3 nucleotides: TGTGCCAGCAGTTACTCCCCCGGGGTCGAGCAGTACTTC.

The rearrangement joins TRBV7-2 to TRBJ2-6; weak D call: TRBD1 (5 bases). Deletions cut 1 base from V and 6 bases from J, with 19 bases between. Germline CDR1 reads SGHTA; CDR2 reads FQGNSA. The CDR3 has 18 residues. The DNA for the CDR3 is TGTGCCAGCAGCTTAGGCCCCGTACAGGCCCTGATGGCCAACGTCCTGACTTTC. This translates into CASSLGPVQALMANVLTF.

V usage is TRBV30 and J usage is TRBJ2-4; D gene unclear. Germline CDR1 and CDR2: GTSNPN and SVGIG (reference sequence). V lost 3 bases, J lost 1 base, and 4 bases lay in between. The CDR3 runs 12 residues. The CDR3 is CAWRRAKNIQYF. The CDR3 nucleotides are TGTGCCTGGAGGAGGGCCAAAAACATTCAGTACTTC.

The chain recombines TRBV6-2 or TRBV6-3 with TRBJ2-7, with D possibly matching TRBD2 (7 bases). Trimming pared 2 bases from V and 4 bases from J, leaving 15 bases between. Germline CDR1 reads MNHEY; CDR2 reads SVGEGT. The CDR3 is made up of 15 amino acids. This CDR3 is CASSYGVKGGYEQYF. The CDR3 nucleotides read TGTGCCAGCAGTTACGGAGTGAAGGGGGGGTACGAGCAGTACTTC.

The rearrangement links TRBV7-2 to TRBJ2-1; 12 positions agree with TRBD2. J was trimmed by 6 bases and V by 3 bases; bases with no gene match: 3. The germline CDR1 and CDR2 sequences are SGHTA and FQGNSA. CDR3 length: 15 residues. CDR3 bases: TGTGCCAGCAGCTTCCTAGCGGGGGGGCTCAATGAGCAGTTCTTC. Translated, it gives CASSFLAGGLNEQFF.

V usage is TRBV2 and J usage is TRBJ2-7, with 8 bases matching TRBD1. Germline lookup yields CDR1 SNHLY and CDR2 FYNNEI. V was pared by 3 bases and J by 2 bases, with 6 bases of the junction left unmatched. The CDR3 runs to 15 residues. The CDR3 coding sequence is TGTGCCAGCAGTGATCTTCCGGGACAGGCCTACGAGCAGTACTTC. It codes for CASSDLPGQAYEQYF.

The V call is TRBV25-1, the J call TRBJ2-5, with a weak D call TRBD2 (5 bases). V lost 6 bases and J 5 bases, leaving 16 bases between the germline ends. This CDR3 region has 14 residues. The germline V gene encodes CDR1 MGHDK and CDR2 SYGVNS. CDR3 region: CASRQAGVVETQYF. The CDR3 DNA reads TGTGCCAGCAGACAAGCCGGGGTCGTGGAGACCCAGTACTTC.

This rearrangement joins TRBV5-5 to TRBJ2-2, with D possibly matching TRBD1 (5 bases). V shed 4 bases and J shed 0 bases, with 10 bases lying between them. The CDR3 is made up of 15 amino acids. Germline lookup yields CDR1 SGHKS and CDR2 YYEKEE (reference sequence). CDR3 nucleotides: TGTGCCAGCAGCGTATCGACAGCGAACACCGGGGAGCTGTTTTTT. Encoded protein: CASSVSTANTGELFF.

The chain is built from TRBV7-2 and TRBJ2-7, with D perhaps TRBD1 (6 bases). The CDR3 contains 16 residues. V was clipped by 1 base and J by 0 bases, with 13 bases between them. Germline V gene sequence: CDR1 SGHTA, CDR2 FQGNSA. The CDR3 here is CASSLVSGHRSYEQYF. CDR3 nucleotides: TGTGCCAGCAGCTTAGTTTCGGGACACCGCTCCTACGAGCAGTACTTC. Combining the CDR3 with reference TRBV7-2 and TRBJ2-7 gives the whole variable domain GAGVSQSPSNKVTEKGKDVELRCDPISGHTALYWYRQSLGQGLEFLIYFQGNSAPDKSGLPSDRFSAERTGGSVSTLTIQRTQQEDSAVYLCASSLVSGHRSYEQYFGPGTRLTVT.

The chain combines TRBV9 with TRBJ1-4, with D hard to call. V shed 4 bases and J shed 4 bases, with 14 bases lying between them. The CDR3 has 15 residues. Germline V gene sequence: CDR1 SGDLS, CDR2 YYNGEE. In DNA, the CDR3 is TGTGCCAGCAGCCCTCAGCTGGGAGGTAATGAAAAACTGTTTTTT. It codes for CASSPQLGGNEKLFF.

The V gene is TRBV27, the J gene TRBJ1-5; D might be TRBD1 (6 bases). The CDR3 is made up of 17 amino acids. CDR1 MNHEY and CDR2 SMNVEV come from the germline V gene (reference sequence). Trimming took off 4 bases at V and 0 bases at J, with 16 bases between the two ends. CDR3 sequence: CASSSTLDRYSNQPQHF. CDR3 in DNA: TGTGCCAGCAGTTCCACCCTGGACAGATATAGCAATCAGCCCCAGCATTTT.

The chain recombines TRBV7-2 with TRBJ1-5; D remains ambiguous. This CDR3 is built from 12 residues. Germline CDR1 reads SGHTA; CDR2 reads FQGNSA. Trimming pared 6 bases from V and 5 bases from J, leaving 8 bases between. In nucleotides, the CDR3 is TGTGCCAGCAGAACTCAAGATCAGCCCCAGCATTTT. It specifies CASRTQDQPQHF.

V and J are TRBV19 and TRBJ2-3; the match to TRBD2 covers 12 bases. V lost 5 bases, J lost 2 bases, and 2 bases stayed unmatched. Germline lookup yields CDR1 LNHDA and CDR2 SQIVND (reference sequence). There are 15 residues in the CDR3. The CDR3 region has the DNA TGTGCCAGTAGTCGACTAGCGGGAGTCACAGATACGCAGTATTTT. Protein product: CASSRLAGVTDTQYF.

The chain joins TRBV28 to TRBJ1-2; 7 bases align to TRBD1. The CDR3 length is 14 residues. The germline V gene has CDR1 MDHEN and CDR2 SYDVKM. After removal of 5 bases from V and 8 bases from J, the junction contained 11 bases not matched to a gene. CDR3 nucleotide sequence: TGTGCCAGCAGTACCCTGACAGGGCAGGTGGGCTACACCTTC. The encoded protein is CASSTLTGQVGYTF.

CDR3 DNA sequence: TGTGCCAGCAGCTTAGATAACAGACTAGCGGGGTGGAATGAGCAGTTCTTC. This translates into CASSLDNRLAGWNEQFF. This rearrangement joins TRBV11-3 to TRBJ2-1, with 11 bases aligning to TRBD2. Germline V gene lookup returns CDR1 SGHNT and CDR2 YENEEA. V shed 0 bases, J shed 7 bases, and the junction held 8 bases outside the gene matches. This CDR3 has 17 residues.

The chain recombines TRBV4-1 with TRBJ1-4; D perhaps matches TRBD1 (6 bases). With 4 bases removed from V and 6 bases from J, the gap between germline ends came to 15 bases. The CDR3 covers 15 residues. The germline V gene encodes CDR1 MGHRA and CDR2 YSYEKL. CDR3 DNA sequence: TGCGCCAGCAGCCCGCTATCGACAGGAGATGAAAAACTGTTTTTT. It specifies CASSPLSTGDEKLFF.

DNA of the CDR3: TGTGCCAGCAGCCCCCGGGGGGATCAGCCCCAGCATTTT. Translation gives CASSPRGDQPQHF. The genes are TRBV27 and TRBJ1-5; a possible D gene is TRBD1 (5 bases). The CDR3 length is 13 residues. Germline V gene data show CDR1 as MNHEY and CDR2 as SMNVEV (reference sequence). V shed 6 bases and J shed 5 bases, with 11 bases lying between them.

J is TRBJ1-1 and V is TRBV7-2, with a tentative D call TRBD1 (6 bases). Germline-derived CDR1 and CDR2 are SGHTA and FQGNSA. The CDR3 sequence is 15 residues long. Between the trimmed V and J ends, which lost 1 base and 5 bases, there was a span of 14 bases. The CDR3 is CASSLEQGWGTEAFF. The DNA for the CDR3 is TGTGCCAGCAGCTTAGAGCAGGGGTGGGGAACTGAAGCTTTCTTT.

The chain links TRBV4-1 to TRBJ1-1; the D gene is possibly TRBD1 (5 bases). The V end was cut by 1 base, the J end by 6 bases, with 12 bases between. This CDR3 comprises 14 residues. Germline V gene sequence: CDR1 MGHRA, CDR2 YSYEKL. CDR3 sequence (DNA): TGCGCCAGCAGCCAAGGCGAAAGGGGCCCTGAAGCTTTCTTT. It translates to CASSQGERGPEAFF.

V is TRBV7-9 and J is TRBJ1-4, with 7 bases identical to TRBD1. Germline V CDR1 and CDR2: SEHNR, FQNEAQ (reference sequence). Trimming took 3 bases from V and 5 from J; bases not matched to a gene: 3. This CDR3 contains 14 residues. The CDR3 DNA follows: TGTGCCAGCAGCTTGGGCAGGGGGAATGAAAAACTGTTTTTT. It codes for CASSLGRGNEKLFF.

V usage is TRBV28 and J usage is TRBJ1-6; D gene uncertain. V dropped 7 bases and J dropped 8 bases, with 18 bases sitting between them. Per germline, CDR1 MDHEN and CDR2 SYDVKM. There are 15 residues in the CDR3. The CDR3 is CASTPGRIVYSPLHF. In nucleotides, the CDR3 is TGTGCCAGCACCCCGGGGAGAATTGTGTATTCACCCCTCCACTTT.

The chain joins TRBV4-1 to TRBJ1-2, with TRBD1 identical over 11 bases. Germline V lookup: CDR1 MGHRA, CDR2 YSYEKL. The CDR3 loop spans 15 amino acids. J was trimmed by 8 bases and V by 0 bases; bases with no gene match: 5. The DNA of the CDR3 is TGCGCCAGCAGCCAAGACCGGGACAGGGGGAAGGGCTACACCTTC. This codes for CASSQDRDRGKGYTF.

The gene calls are TRBV23-1 and TRBJ1-6; 9 nucleotides match TRBD1. TRBV23-1 is reported as an ORF; its role is uncertain. V dropped 1 base and J dropped 8; count of bases not matched to a gene: 9. This CDR3 spans 17 amino acids. CDR3 amino acids: CASSQFPGQGWDSPLHF. DNA of the CDR3: TGCGCCAGCAGTCAATTCCCGGGACAGGGTTGGGATTCACCCCTCCACTTT.